These T cell receptor beta chains were read from a single sample in a study of T-cell reconstitution after alpha-beta-depleted transplantation in children. Each CDR3 protein gets one entry after TCRdb re-called the PCR reads with MiXCR. The sample holds around 140,000 distinct CDR3 sequences, about 9% seen once. Sequenced material: PBMCs, mostly from graft donor cells, taken 180 days after TCRalphabeta/CD19-depleted stem cell transplant. The receptors here all came from a female patient aged 2-10 years who had a stem cell transplant for congenital amegakaryocytic thrombocytopenia, so the T cells may come from the graft donor. CDR3s include the opening cysteine and the closing phenylalanine or tryptophan. The order of the fields is J gene, V gene, CDR3 protein.

TRBJ1-2	TRBV4-2	CASSPSQGPYGYTF
TRBJ2-6	TRBV15	CATSRGTGRGQSGANVLTF
TRBJ2-7	TRBV7-2	CASSLVLAGAGEQYF
TRBJ1-3	TRBV25-1	CASIDSGVGNTIYF
TRBJ1-4	TRBV20-1	CSLFGTGDEKLFF
TRBJ1-1	TRBV20-1	CSARESMNTEAFF
TRBJ1-6	TRBV27	CASSLALRGHNSPLHF
TRBJ1-4	TRBV5-1	CASSLDIGSNEKLFF
TRBJ2-1	TRBV20-1	CSARDHLNSGEQFF
TRBJ1-1	TRBV4-3	CASSRGTGKVAEAFF
TRBJ2-7	TRBV20-1	CSARVPGILDEQYF
TRBJ1-6	TRBV20-1	CSARDAGVGYYNSPLHF
TRBJ1-4	TRBV28	CASSFWFTPRTSATNEKLFF
TRBJ2-4	TRBV5-4	CASGAKNIQYF
TRBJ1-3	TRBV5-1	CASSLNGGTIGNTIYF
TRBJ2-7	TRBV5-5	CASSPTRSLTAYEQYF
TRBJ1-3	TRBV20-1	CSATWDSDLSGNTIYF
TRBJ2-7	TRBV13	CASSKKRTGTSDYEQYF
TRBJ2-7	TRBV4-3	CASSQEWTYEQYF
TRBJ2-7	TRBV20-1	CSARGRDTNYEQYF